This TCR beta chain derives from a study of identical twins (dated by TCRdb to the mid-2010s). Study-wide context: The study deep-sequenced TCR alpha and beta repertoires from monozygotic twins, unrelated adults of various ages and cord blood to test whether fetal clonotypes persist. Replicate twin experiments were performed at different times using different library preparation protocols to rule out contamination.

Every donor was a healthy Caucasian. The twin cohort comprised three pairs of female monozygotic twins, all aged roughly 18 to 29 years. RNA for TCR libraries was isolated from peripheral blood mononuclear cells. Looking up the germline V gene yields CDR1 SGHRS and CDR2 YFSETQ. From its cysteine to its phenylalanine, the CDR3 spans 13 amino acids. Kept here is only the CDR3 DNA, which spans 39 bases and is read in frame from base 1. The V end gives up 4 bases and the J end 10 bases, leaving 3 bases in the junction not matched to a gene. Overall study results and their limits: Fewer insertions were carried by abundant cord blood beta clonotypes; a weaker similar trend was observed in young adult naive repertoires, while no such trend was observed in memory repertoires. The excess sharing between twins in beta out-of-frame sequences was weaker because fewer shared sequences reduced the signal-to-noise ratio. Invariant T cells such as MAIT and iNKT could partly confound zero-insertion analyses, although diverse VJ usage argued against such confounding for most clonotypes. Compared with coincidental sharing between unrelated individuals, out-of-frame TCR alpha sequences shared between twins had an excess of sequences with low generation probability. Because the same donors could not be followed over many years, the conclusions relied on cross-sectional statistical analysis. In monozygotic twins, recombination models systematically underestimated out-of-frame TCR alpha sharing, but the models matched the sharing seen between unrelated individuals.

The protocol used for the library was 5' RACE. These reads were obtained on an Illumina HiSeq 2000. A universal primer binding site was introduced by template switching, and a unique molecular identifier was present in the final cDNA, enabling accurate counting of TCR cDNA molecules. Specific primers in the conserved constant-segment region were used to synthesize first-strand cDNA for the TCR alpha and beta chains. To control for contamination, every cDNA library was double barcoded, receiving both a SMART-Mk sample barcode and Illumina barcodes. TruSeq adapter sequences, together with Illumina sample barcodes, were added in two successive PCR steps. The Illumina HiSeq platform was used with custom primers to sequence TCR alpha and beta cDNA libraries. In the authors' own workflow: Unique molecular identifiers were extracted from raw reads with MiGEC, and CDR3 positions were determined with MiXCR. For each individual, recombination models were inferred using an EM algorithm with the repgenHMM and IGoR tools. The analysis of shared clonotypes was done with the tcR package in R, with sharing normalized by the product of cloneset sizes. Out-of-frame nonproductive sequences were analyzed to study raw recombination free of thymic and clonal selection effects. The raw public reads went through TCRdb reprocessing: fastp at Q25, MiXCR clone calling, in-frame beta chains kept. Merged by CDR3 protein, the rows form single entries marked with the most common genes and DNA. The V and J calls were not made by the authors but by TCRdb's processing. The sample table shows nearly 650,000 distinct CDR3 sequences, and about 7.1% are seen once. The ten largest clonotypes hold 1.6% of the sample.

This clonotype was seen ten or more times. This clone's antigen is unknown. Per-base qualities were not stored, and no clone one base away is much larger. A further study also used this sample, focusing on yellow fever vaccine responses in identical twins. From the second report: The T cell response to vaccination in identical twins was reported by the authors to appear partly convergent and partly personalized. The study precisely tracked vaccine-responding T cell clones in identical twins.

The source is a woman under 30 in good health. The sequenced material came from PBMCs. The rearrangement combines TRBV5-1 with TRBJ2-1, with TRBD2 identical over 12 junction bases. The CDR3 is CASSPTSGGEQFF. In nucleotides, the sequence is TGCGCCAGCAGCCCCACTAGCGGGGGGGAGCAGTTCTTC.